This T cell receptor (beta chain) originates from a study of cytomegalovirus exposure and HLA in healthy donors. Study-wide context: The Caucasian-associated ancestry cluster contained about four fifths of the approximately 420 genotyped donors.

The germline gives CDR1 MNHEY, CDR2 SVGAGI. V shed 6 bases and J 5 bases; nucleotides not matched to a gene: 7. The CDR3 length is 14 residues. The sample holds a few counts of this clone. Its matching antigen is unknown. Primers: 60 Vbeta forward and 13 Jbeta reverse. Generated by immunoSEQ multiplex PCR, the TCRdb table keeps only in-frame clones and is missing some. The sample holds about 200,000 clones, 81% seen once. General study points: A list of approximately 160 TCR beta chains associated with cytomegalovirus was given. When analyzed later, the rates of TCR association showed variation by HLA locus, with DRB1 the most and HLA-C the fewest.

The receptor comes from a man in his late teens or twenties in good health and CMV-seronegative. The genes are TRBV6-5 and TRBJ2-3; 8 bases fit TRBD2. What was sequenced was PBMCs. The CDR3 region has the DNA TGTGCCAGCAGCCGGGGGGGCCCGGTAGATACGCAGTATTTT. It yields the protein CASSRGGPVDTQYF.